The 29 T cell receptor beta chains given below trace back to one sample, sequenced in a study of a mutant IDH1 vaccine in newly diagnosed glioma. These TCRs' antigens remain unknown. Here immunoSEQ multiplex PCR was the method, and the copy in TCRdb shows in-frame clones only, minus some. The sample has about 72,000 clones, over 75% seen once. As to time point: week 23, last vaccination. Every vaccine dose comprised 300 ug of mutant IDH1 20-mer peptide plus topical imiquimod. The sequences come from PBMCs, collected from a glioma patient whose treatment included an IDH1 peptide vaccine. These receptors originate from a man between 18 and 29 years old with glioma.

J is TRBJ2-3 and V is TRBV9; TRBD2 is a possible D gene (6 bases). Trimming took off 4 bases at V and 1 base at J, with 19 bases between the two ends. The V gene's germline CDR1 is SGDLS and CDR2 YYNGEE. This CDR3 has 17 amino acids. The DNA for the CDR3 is TGTGCCAGCAGCCCTTTTCTGTCGAGCGGGCGCACAGATACGCAGTATTTT. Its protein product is CASSPFLSSGRTDTQYF.

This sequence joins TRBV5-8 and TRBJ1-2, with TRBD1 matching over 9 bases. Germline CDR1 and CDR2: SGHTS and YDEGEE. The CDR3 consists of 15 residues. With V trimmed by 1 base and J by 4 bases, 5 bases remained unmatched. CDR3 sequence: CASSLYVTGGYGYTF. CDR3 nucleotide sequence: TGTGCCAGCAGCTTGTACGTGACAGGGGGCTATGGCTACACCTTC.

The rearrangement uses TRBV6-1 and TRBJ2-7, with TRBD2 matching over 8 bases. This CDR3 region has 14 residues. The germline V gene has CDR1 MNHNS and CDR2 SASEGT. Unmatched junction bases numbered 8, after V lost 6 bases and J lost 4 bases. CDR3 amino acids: CASSRLGGVYEQYF. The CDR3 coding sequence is TGTGCCAGCAGCCGACTCGGGGGGGTTTACGAGCAGTACTTC.

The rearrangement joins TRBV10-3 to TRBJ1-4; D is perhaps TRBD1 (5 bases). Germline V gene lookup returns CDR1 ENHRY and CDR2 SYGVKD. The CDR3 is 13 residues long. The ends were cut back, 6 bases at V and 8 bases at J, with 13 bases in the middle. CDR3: CAISGTSQEKLFF. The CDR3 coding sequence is TGTGCCATCAGCGGGACCTCTCAGGAAAAACTGTTTTTT.

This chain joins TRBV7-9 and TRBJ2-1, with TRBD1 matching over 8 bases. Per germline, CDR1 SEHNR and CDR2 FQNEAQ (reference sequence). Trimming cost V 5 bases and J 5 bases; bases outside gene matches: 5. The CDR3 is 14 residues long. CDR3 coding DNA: TGTGCCAGCAGCCCCACGACAGGGGACAATGAGCAGTTCTTC. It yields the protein CASSPTTGDNEQFF.

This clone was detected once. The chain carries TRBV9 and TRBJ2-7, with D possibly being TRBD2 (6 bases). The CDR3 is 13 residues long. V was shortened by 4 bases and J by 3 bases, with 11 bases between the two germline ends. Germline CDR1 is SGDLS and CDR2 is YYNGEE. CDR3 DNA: TGTGCCAGCAGCCCTTTGGGAGGCTACGAGCAGTACTTC. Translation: CASSPLGGYEQYF.

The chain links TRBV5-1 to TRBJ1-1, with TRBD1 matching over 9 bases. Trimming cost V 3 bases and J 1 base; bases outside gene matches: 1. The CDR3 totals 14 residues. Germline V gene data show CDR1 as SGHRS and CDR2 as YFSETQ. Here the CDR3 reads CASSSDRGNTEAFF. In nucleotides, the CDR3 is TGCGCCAGCAGCTCGGACAGGGGGAACACTGAAGCTTTCTTT.

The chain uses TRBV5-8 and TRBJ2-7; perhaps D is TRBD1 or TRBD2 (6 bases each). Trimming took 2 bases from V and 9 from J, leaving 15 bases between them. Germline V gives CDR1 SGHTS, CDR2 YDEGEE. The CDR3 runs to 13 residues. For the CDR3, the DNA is TGTGCCAGCAGCTTTTCCGGGGGCGAGGTGCAGTACTTC. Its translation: CASSFSGGEVQYF.

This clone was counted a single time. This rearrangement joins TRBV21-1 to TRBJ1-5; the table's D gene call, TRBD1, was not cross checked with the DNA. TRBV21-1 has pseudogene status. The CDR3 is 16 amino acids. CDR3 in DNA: TGTGCCAGCAGGGACAGGGGGCGAAGTAGCAATCAGCCCCAGCATTTT. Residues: CASRDRGRSSNQPQHF.

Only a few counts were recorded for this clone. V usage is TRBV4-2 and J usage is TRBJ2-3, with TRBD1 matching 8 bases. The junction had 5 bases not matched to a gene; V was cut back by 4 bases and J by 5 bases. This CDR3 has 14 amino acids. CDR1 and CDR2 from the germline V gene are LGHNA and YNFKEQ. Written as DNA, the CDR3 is TGTGCCAGCAGCCTAGGGACAGGAAAAGATACGCAGTATTTT. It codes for CASSLGTGKDTQYF.

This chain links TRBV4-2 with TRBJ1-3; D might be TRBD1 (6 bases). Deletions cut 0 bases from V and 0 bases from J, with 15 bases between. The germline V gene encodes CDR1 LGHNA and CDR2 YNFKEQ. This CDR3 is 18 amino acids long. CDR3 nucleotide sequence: TGTGCCAGCAGCCAAGATCTTGCGGGGGCTCTCTCTGGAAACACCATATATTTT. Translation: CASSQDLAGALSGNTIYF.

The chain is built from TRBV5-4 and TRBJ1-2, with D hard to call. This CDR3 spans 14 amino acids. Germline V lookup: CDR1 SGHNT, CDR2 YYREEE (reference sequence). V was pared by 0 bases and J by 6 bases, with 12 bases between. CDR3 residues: CASSLVSQSDGYTF. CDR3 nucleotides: TGTGCCAGCAGCTTGGTGTCTCAGTCGGATGGCTACACCTTC.

The CDR3 loop reads CASSENPGNYYGYTF. The CDR3 region has the DNA TGTGCCAGCAGTGAAAATCCAGGGAATTACTATGGCTACACCTTC. The chain recombines TRBV6-1 with TRBJ1-2; D might be TRBD1 (5 bases). Trimming shortened V by 2 bases and J by 3 bases, and 13 bases separated the two germline ends. The CDR3 covers 15 residues. Per the germline V gene, CDR1 is MNHNS and CDR2 is SASEGT.

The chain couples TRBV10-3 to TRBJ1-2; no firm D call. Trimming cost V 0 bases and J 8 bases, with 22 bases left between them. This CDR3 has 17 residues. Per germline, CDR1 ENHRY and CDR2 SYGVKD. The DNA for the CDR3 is TGTGCCATCAGTGAGTCGAACGTGGCTGTCGGTTTTGAAGGCTACACCTTC. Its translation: CAISESNVAVGFEGYTF.

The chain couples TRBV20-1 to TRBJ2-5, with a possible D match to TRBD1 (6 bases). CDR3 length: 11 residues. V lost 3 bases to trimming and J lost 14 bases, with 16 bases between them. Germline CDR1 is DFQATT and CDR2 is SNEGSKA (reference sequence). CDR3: CSASHGGQIYF. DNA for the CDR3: TGCAGTGCTAGCCACGGTGGACAGATATACTTC.

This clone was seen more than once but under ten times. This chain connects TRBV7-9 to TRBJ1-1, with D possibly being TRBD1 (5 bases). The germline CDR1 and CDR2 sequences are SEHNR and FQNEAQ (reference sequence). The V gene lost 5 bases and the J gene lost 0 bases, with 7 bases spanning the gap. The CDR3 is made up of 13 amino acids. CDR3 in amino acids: CASSATVNTEAFF. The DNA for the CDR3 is TGTGCCAGCAGCGCGACAGTGAACACTGAAGCTTTCTTT.

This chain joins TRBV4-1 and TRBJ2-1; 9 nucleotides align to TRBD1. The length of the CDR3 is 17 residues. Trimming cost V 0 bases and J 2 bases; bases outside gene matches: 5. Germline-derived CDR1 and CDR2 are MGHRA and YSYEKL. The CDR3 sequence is CASSQDYRQGAYNEQFF. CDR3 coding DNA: TGCGCCAGCAGCCAAGATTATCGACAGGGGGCCTACAATGAGCAGTTCTTC.

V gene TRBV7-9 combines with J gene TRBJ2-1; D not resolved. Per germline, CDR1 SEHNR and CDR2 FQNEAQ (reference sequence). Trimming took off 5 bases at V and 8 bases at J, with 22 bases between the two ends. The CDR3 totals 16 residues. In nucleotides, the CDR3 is TGTGCCAGCAGCCCCCAGAGGCGGTACCTATTGCATGAGCAGTTCTTC. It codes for CASSPQRRYLLHEQFF.

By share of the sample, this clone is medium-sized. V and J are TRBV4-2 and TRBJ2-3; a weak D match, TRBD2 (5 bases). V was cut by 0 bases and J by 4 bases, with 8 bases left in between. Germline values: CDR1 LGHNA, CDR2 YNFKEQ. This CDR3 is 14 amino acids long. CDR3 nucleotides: TGTGCCAGCAGCCAAGATTCGGGATCAGATACGCAGTATTTT. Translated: CASSQDSGSDTQYF.

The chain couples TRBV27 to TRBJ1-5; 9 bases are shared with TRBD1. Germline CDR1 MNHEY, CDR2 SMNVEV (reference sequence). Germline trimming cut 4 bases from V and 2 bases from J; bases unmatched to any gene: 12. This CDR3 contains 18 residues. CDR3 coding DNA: TGTGCCAGCAGTTCCCTCGGGACAGGGTTGCTGGGCAATCAGCCCCAGCATTTT. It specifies CASSSLGTGLLGNQPQHF.

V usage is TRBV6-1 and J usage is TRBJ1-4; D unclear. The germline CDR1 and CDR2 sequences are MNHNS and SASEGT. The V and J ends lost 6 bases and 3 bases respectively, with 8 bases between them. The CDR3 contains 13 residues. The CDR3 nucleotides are TGTGCCAGCAGGCCGCCCCCTAATGAAAAACTGTTTTTT. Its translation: CASRPPPNEKLFF.

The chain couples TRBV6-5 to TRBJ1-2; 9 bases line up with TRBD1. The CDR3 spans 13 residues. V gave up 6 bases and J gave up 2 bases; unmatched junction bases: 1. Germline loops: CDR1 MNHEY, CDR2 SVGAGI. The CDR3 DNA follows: TGTGCCAGCAGAGACAGGGGGAACTATGGCTACACCTTC. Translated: CASRDRGNYGYTF.

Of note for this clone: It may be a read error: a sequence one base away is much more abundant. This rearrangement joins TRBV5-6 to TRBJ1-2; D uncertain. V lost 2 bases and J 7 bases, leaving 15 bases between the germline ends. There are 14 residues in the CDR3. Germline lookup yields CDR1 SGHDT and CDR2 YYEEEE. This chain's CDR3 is CASSFLGYTAGYTF. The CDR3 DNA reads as TGTGCCAGCAGCTTCCTGGGGTATACGGCTGGCTACACCTTC.

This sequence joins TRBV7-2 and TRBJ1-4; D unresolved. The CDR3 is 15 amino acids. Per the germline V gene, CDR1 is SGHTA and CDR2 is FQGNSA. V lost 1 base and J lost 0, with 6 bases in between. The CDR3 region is CASSLVGSTNEKLFF. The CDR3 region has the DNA TGTGCCAGCAGCTTAGTGGGATCAACTAATGAAAAACTGTTTTTT.

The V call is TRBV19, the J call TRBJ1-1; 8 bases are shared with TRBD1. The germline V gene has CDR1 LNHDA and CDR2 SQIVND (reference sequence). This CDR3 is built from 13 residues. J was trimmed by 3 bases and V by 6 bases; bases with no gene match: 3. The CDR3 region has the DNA TGTGCCAGTAGGACAGGGGTTTACACTGAAGCTTTCTTT. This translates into CASRTGVYTEAFF.

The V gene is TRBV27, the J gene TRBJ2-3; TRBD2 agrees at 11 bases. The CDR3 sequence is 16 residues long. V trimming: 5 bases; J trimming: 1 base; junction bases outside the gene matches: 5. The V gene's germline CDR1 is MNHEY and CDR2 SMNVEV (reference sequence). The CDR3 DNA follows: TGTGCCAGCAGTCGGGCACTAGCGGGAGGCACAGATACGCAGTATTTT. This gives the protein CASSRALAGGTDTQYF.

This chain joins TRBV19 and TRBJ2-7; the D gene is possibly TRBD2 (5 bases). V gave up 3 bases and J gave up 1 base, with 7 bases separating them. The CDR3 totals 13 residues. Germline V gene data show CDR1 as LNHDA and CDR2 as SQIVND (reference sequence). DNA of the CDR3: TGTGCCAGTAGTATGAGGGTATCCTACGAGCAGTACTTC. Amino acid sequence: CASSMRVSYEQYF.

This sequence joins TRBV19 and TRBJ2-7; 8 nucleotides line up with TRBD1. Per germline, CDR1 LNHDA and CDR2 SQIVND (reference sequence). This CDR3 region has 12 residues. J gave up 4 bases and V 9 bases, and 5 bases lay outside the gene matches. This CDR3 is CASSQGAYEQYF. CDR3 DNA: TGTGCCAGCTCTCAGGGGGCATACGAGCAGTACTTC. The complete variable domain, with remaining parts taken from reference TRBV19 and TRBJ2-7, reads DGGITQSPKYLFRKEGQNVTLSCEQNLNHDAMYWYRQDPGQGLRLIYYSQIVNDFQKGDIAEGYSVSREKKESFPLTVTSAQKNPTAFYLCASSQGAYEQYFGPGTRLTVT.

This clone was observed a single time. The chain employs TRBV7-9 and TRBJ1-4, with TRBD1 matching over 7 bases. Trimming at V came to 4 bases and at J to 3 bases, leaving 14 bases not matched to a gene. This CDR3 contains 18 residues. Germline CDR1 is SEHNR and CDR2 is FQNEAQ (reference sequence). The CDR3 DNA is TGTGCCAGCAGCTCTAACAGGGGAGTGGGGCGAGCTAATGAAAAACTGTTTTTT. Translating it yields CASSSNRGVGRANEKLFF. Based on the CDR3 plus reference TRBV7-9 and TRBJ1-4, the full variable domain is DTGVSQNPRHKITKRGQNVTFRCDPISEHNRLYWYRQTLGQGPEFLTYFQNEAQLEKSRLLSDRFSAERPKGSFSTLEIQRTEQGDSAMYLCASSSNRGVGRANEKLFFGSGTQLSVL.